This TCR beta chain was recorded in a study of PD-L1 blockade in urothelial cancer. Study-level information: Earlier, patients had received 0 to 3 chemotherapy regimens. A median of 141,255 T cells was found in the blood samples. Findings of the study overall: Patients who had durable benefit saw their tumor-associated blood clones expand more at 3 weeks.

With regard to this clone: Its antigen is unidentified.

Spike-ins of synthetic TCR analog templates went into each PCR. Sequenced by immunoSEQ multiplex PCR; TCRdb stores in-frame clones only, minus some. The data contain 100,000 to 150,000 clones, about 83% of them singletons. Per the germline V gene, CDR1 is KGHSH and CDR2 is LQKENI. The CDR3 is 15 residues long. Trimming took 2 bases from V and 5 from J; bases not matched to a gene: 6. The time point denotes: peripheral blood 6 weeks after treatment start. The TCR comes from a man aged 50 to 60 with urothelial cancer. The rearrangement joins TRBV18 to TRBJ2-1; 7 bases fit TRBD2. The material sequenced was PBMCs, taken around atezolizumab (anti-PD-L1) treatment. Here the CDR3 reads CASSPILAGDNEQFF. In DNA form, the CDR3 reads TGTGCCAGCTCACCAATATTAGCGGGTGACAATGAGCAGTTCTTC. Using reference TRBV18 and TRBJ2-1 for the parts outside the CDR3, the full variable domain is NAGVMQNPRHLVRRRGQEARLRCSPMKGHSHVYWYRQLPEEGLKFMVYLQKENIIDESGMPKERFSAEFPKEGPSILRIQQVVRGDSAAYFCASSPILAGDNEQFFGPGTRLTVL.